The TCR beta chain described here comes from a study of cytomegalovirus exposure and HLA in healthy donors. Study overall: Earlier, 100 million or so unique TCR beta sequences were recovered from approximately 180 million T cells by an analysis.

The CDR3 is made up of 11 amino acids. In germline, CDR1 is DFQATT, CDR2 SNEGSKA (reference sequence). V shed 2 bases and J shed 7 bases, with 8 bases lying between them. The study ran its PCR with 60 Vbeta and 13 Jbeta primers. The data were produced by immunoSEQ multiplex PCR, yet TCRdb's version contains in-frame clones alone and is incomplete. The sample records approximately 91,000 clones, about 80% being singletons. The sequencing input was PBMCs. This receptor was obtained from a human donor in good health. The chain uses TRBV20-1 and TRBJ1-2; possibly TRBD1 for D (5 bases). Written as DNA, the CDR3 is TGCAGTGCTAGACCCCAGGGTGGCTACACCTTC. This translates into CSARPQGGYTF.